This TCR beta chain was documented in a study of blood T cell repertoires in COVID-19. Overall study context: Italy, Spain and the United States were the sources of the convalescent and acute COVID-19 samples.

Authors' analysis steps: Amplification of reference gene primers was used by the study to estimate nucleated cell counts. Profiled with immunoSEQ multiplex PCR; TCRdb holds only in-frame clones, not every one. Clone size and V and J calls were adopted from that table, with D and trimming inferred from the DNA. Here the sample spans around 68,000 clones, roughly 93% being singletons. Trimming pared 5 bases from V and 1 base from J, leaving 8 bases between. The CDR3 is 13 amino acids. From germline, CDR1 is KGHSH and CDR2 LQKENI. Material: peripheral blood. The rearrangement uses TRBV18 and TRBJ2-5; D is undetermined. This clonotype was sampled from a human donor in a cohort sampled during active COVID-19. The CDR3 nucleotides are TGTGCCAGCTCAAATTCAGTCCAAGAGACCCAGTACTTC. Translated, it gives CASSNSVQETQYF.